This is a list of T cell receptor beta chains from one sample in a study of PD-1 blockade in classical Hodgkin lymphoma. Method: immunoSEQ multiplex PCR; TCRdb's copy keeps in-frame clones and lacks some. The sample yields just under 45,000 clones, 66% seen once. The sample was peripheral blood mononuclear cells (PBMCs), taken before the fourth cycle of nivolumab. These TCRs come from a human donor with classical Hodgkin lymphoma. Each CDR3 is given with its conserved first and last residue. Fields, in order: V gene, J gene, D gene, clone size, CDR3 DNA, CDR3 protein. A D gene is named only where the DNA matches it firmly. Clone size appears in some rows only: once, few, many, or a class for an expanded clone.

v_call: TRBV18; j_call: TRBJ2-1; d_call: TRBD2; clone_size: -; cdr3_nt: TGTGCCAGCTCGCAAAGGACTAGCGGGGGGAGTAGCTCCTACAATGAGCAGTTCTTC; cdr3_aa: CASSQRTSGGSSSYNEQFF
v_call: TRBV7-2; j_call: TRBJ2-7; d_call: -; clone_size: -; cdr3_nt: TGTGCCAGCAGCTTAGTATCCTACGAGCAGTACTTC; cdr3_aa: CASSLVSYEQYF
v_call: TRBV5-6; j_call: TRBJ2-7; d_call: -; clone_size: -; cdr3_nt: TGTGCCAGCAGCCCCACGCTCGGCGGACGCCTCTACGAGCAGTACTTC; cdr3_aa: CASSPTLGGRLYEQYF
v_call: TRBV6-1; j_call: TRBJ2-4; d_call: TRBD2; clone_size: -; cdr3_nt: TGTGCCAGCAGCCGGACTAGCGGTCTTGAAAACATTCAGTACTTC; cdr3_aa: CASSRTSGLENIQYF
v_call: TRBV19; j_call: TRBJ1-2; d_call: TRBD1; clone_size: -; cdr3_nt: TGTGCCAGTATAAGGACAGGAACAGATGGCTACACCTTC; cdr3_aa: CASIRTGTDGYTF
v_call: TRBV28; j_call: TRBJ2-2; d_call: -; clone_size: few; cdr3_nt: TGTGCCAGCAGTTTGTGGGACACCGGGGAGCTGTTTTTT; cdr3_aa: CASSLWDTGELFF
v_call: TRBV10-3; j_call: TRBJ1-6; d_call: -; clone_size: -; cdr3_nt: TGTGCCATCAGTGAGGGGGAGGGGGCCCTCCACTTT; cdr3_aa: CAISEGEGALHF
v_call: TRBV18; j_call: TRBJ1-1; d_call: -; clone_size: -; cdr3_nt: TGTGCCAGCCACAACAGACCCGAGAACACTGAAGCTTTCTTT; cdr3_aa: CASHNRPENTEAFF
v_call: TRBV5-1; j_call: TRBJ1-1; d_call: -; clone_size: few; cdr3_nt: TGCGCCAGCAGCTTGGGGAGGGCTGGTATCGTAACTGAAGCTTTCTTT; cdr3_aa: CASSLGRAGIVTEAFF
v_call: TRBV14; j_call: TRBJ1-5; d_call: -; clone_size: -; cdr3_nt: TGTGCCAGCAGCCAAAGGAAAGTGGGTTCAGGAAAGGGATATAGCAATCAGCCCCAGCATTTT; cdr3_aa: CASSQRKVGSGKGYSNQPQHF
v_call: TRBV5-1; j_call: TRBJ2-2; d_call: TRBD2; clone_size: -; cdr3_nt: TGCGCCAGCAGCTATTTAGCGGGAAAAGCCGGGGAGCTGTTTTTT; cdr3_aa: CASSYLAGKAGELFF
v_call: TRBV4-2; j_call: TRBJ2-2; d_call: TRBD2; clone_size: -; cdr3_nt: TGTGCCAGCAGCTCTCTAGCGGGAGCTGGTACCGGGGAGCTGTTTTTT; cdr3_aa: CASSSLAGAGTGELFF
v_call: TRBV2; j_call: TRBJ1-2; d_call: TRBD1; clone_size: few; cdr3_nt: TGTGCCAGCCATAAGGGACAGGGGATTTGGGGCTACACCTTC; cdr3_aa: CASHKGQGIWGYTF
v_call: TRBV30; j_call: TRBJ2-1; d_call: TRBD2; clone_size: -; cdr3_nt: TGTGCCTGGAGTCGTAGCGGGGGGGCGGTCAATGAGCAGTTCTTC; cdr3_aa: CAWSRSGGAVNEQFF
v_call: TRBV10-2; j_call: TRBJ1-2; d_call: -; clone_size: many; cdr3_nt: TGCGCCAGCAGTGAGAATGGGGGTCTCTATGGCTACACCTTC; cdr3_aa: CASSENGGLYGYTF
v_call: TRBV5-4; j_call: TRBJ1-2; d_call: -; clone_size: -; cdr3_nt: TGTGCCAGCAGCTTGAGCGGGCCCCCCTATGGCTACACCTTC; cdr3_aa: CASSLSGPPYGYTF
v_call: TRBV21-1; j_call: TRBJ1-1; d_call: -; clone_size: medium-sized; cdr3_nt: TGTGCCAGCAGCAAGTTGGGGTTCGACACTGAAGCTTTCTTT; cdr3_aa: CASSKLGFDTEAFF
v_call: TRBV7-9; j_call: TRBJ2-2; d_call: -; clone_size: -; cdr3_nt: TGTGCCAGCAGCCTGGACGGAGTATACGGGGAGCTGTTTTTT; cdr3_aa: CASSLDGVYGELFF
v_call: TRBV5-1; j_call: TRBJ1-1; d_call: TRBD1; clone_size: few; cdr3_nt: TGCGCCAGCAGCCGGGGACAGGGAAGAAACACTGAAGCTTTCTTT; cdr3_aa: CASSRGQGRNTEAFF
v_call: TRBV4-2; j_call: TRBJ2-5; d_call: TRBD2; clone_size: -; cdr3_nt: TGTGCCAGCAGCCAAGCCCCACTACTAGCGGGAGGTCATGTTGGGACCCAGTACTTC; cdr3_aa: CASSQAPLLAGGHVGTQYF
v_call: TRBV9; j_call: TRBJ1-2; d_call: -; clone_size: many; cdr3_nt: TGTGCCAGCAGCGTAGACCCGACCGCTAACTATGGCTACACCTTC; cdr3_aa: CASSVDPTANYGYTF
v_call: TRBV10-3; j_call: TRBJ2-1; d_call: -; clone_size: few; cdr3_nt: TGTGCCATCAGTGAAAACAATGAGCAGTTCTTC; cdr3_aa: CAISENNEQFF
v_call: TRBV28; j_call: TRBJ2-7; d_call: TRBD1; clone_size: once; cdr3_nt: TGTGCCAGCAGTTCAGGGGGCTTAATATACGAGCAGTACTTC; cdr3_aa: CASSSGGLIYEQYF